This entry is about one T cell receptor beta chain. The CDR3 extends over 13 amino acids. Looked up from germline, CDR1 is MDHEN and CDR2 is SYDVKM. The junction had 5 bases not matched to a gene; V was cut back by 9 bases and J by 3 bases. This specimen comes from a study of shared clonotypes between healthy human individuals. Sequencing used immunoSEQ multiplex PCR; TCRdb keeps in-frame clones, though not all of them. The sample lists hundreds of thousands of clones, roughly 72% seen once, with around 12% in the top ten. V is TRBV28 and J is TRBJ1-5; the match to TRBD1 covers 7 bases. The sequencing sample was made of PBMCs. The origin of this receptor is a woman aged 40 to 50 in good health. Some clones in this sample may be carry-over from other donors' samples. The CDR3 loop reads CASTGQNNQPQHF. The CDR3 DNA reads TGTGCCAGTACGGGACAGAACAATCAGCCCCAGCATTTT.